What follows are 24 T cell receptor beta chains derived from one specimen sequenced in a study of cytomegalovirus exposure and HLA in healthy donors. The PCR used 60 Vbeta and 13 Jbeta primers. Assay used: immunoSEQ multiplex PCR; TCRdb lists only in-frame clones, some missing. The sample has some 180,000 clones, approximately 78% seen once. The sequenced material came from PBMCs. The receptor source for this set is a young woman in good health and CMV-seronegative.

This clone was counted a few times. The CDR3 sequence: CASSRNSGANVLTF. CDR3 bases: TGCGCCAGCAGCCGTAACTCTGGGGCCAACGTCCTGACTTTC. The chain combines TRBV5-1 with TRBJ2-6; D ambiguous. This CDR3 has 14 amino acids. Germline CDR1 reads SGHRS; CDR2 reads YFSETQ. V gave up 4 bases and J gave up 0 bases, with 5 bases separating them.

The chain links TRBV7-2 to TRBJ1-1; TRBD1 is a possible D gene (5 bases). This CDR3 has 14 amino acids. The germline V gene has CDR1 SGHTA and CDR2 FQGNSA. Trimming cost V 2 bases and J 4 bases, with 11 bases left between them. CDR3 sequence: CASSLYQGGTEAFF. Here the CDR3 DNA reads TGTGCCAGCAGCTTATACCAGGGTGGCACTGAAGCTTTCTTT.

This chain connects TRBV7-6 to TRBJ2-3; 10 bases align to TRBD2. After removal of 5 bases from V and 4 bases from J, the junction contained 9 bases not matched to a gene. Per the germline V gene, CDR1 is SGHVS and CDR2 is FNYEAQ. The CDR3 consists of 16 residues. CDR3 region: CASSQPAGGSPDTQYF. The CDR3, as DNA: TGTGCCAGCAGCCAACCAGCGGGAGGGTCCCCAGATACGCAGTATTTT.

The V and J genes are TRBV18 and TRBJ2-3; D possibly corresponds to TRBD2 (6 bases). Germline V gene data show CDR1 as KGHSH and CDR2 as LQKENI. CDR3 length: 15 amino acids. Trimming shortened V by 6 bases and J by 2 bases, and 15 bases separated the two germline ends. The CDR3 loop reads CASSLLEGDTDTQYF. In DNA form, the CDR3 reads TGTGCCAGCTCTCTTCTGGAGGGCGACACAGATACGCAGTATTTT.

V usage is TRBV11-2 and J usage is TRBJ2-7; 10 bases map to TRBD2. CDR1 SGHAT and CDR2 FQNNGV come from the germline V gene. V lost 5 bases and J lost 2; bases outside the gene matches: 12. CDR3 length: 17 residues. The CDR3 loop reads CASSGAFSGRTPYEQYV. DNA for the CDR3: TGTGCCAGCAGCGGAGCCTTTAGCGGGAGGACCCCCTACGAGCAGTACGTC.

The chain carries TRBV30 and TRBJ2-7, with TRBD2 identical over 8 bases. V trimming: 0 bases; J trimming: 0 bases; junction bases outside the gene matches: 10. Germline V lookup: CDR1 GTSNPN, CDR2 SVGIG (reference sequence). The CDR3 is made up of 17 amino acids. CDR3 sequence reads: CAWSVRGGTGVSYEQYF. CDR3 bases: TGTGCCTGGAGTGTACGCGGGGGGACGGGGGTCTCCTACGAGCAGTACTTC.

The sample holds one count of this clone. The chain is built from TRBV9 and TRBJ2-5, with 7 nucleotides matching TRBD1. J was trimmed by 3 bases and V by 4 bases; bases with no gene match: 9. Germline CDR1 reads SGDLS; CDR2 reads YYNGEE. The CDR3 length is 15 residues. The CDR3 here is CASSPRDSGKETQYF. The CDR3 DNA reads as TGTGCCAGCAGCCCCAGGGACAGCGGAAAAGAGACCCAGTACTTC.

This clone occurred a few times. The chain links TRBV4-3 to TRBJ1-1, with 9 bases lining up with TRBD1. The CDR3 loop spans 15 amino acids. CDR1 is LGHNA, CDR2 YSLEER, per germline. Trimming cost V 4 bases and J 4 bases; bases outside gene matches: 7. CDR3 DNA sequence: TGCGCCAGCAGCCTGGAGGGACAGGGTGCCACTGAAGCTTTCTTT. Translation gives CASSLEGQGATEAFF.

The rearrangement joins TRBV27 to TRBJ1-5; 7 nucleotides align to TRBD1. This CDR3 has 15 amino acids. Germline V CDR1 and CDR2: MNHEY, SMNVEV (reference sequence). Germline trimming cut 8 bases from V and 1 base from J; bases unmatched to any gene: 8. CDR3 sequence reads: CASGSTGESNQPQHF. The CDR3 DNA is TGTGCCAGCGGATCCACAGGGGAAAGCAATCAGCCCCAGCATTTT.

The genes are TRBV14 and TRBJ1-4; 9 bases agree with TRBD1. The CDR3 runs 16 residues. Trimming at V came to 5 bases and at J to 3 bases, leaving 7 bases not matched to a gene. Germline CDR1 is SGHDN and CDR2 is FVKESK. Here the CDR3 DNA reads TGTGCCAGCAGCTTCGGGACAGGGCCCTCTAATGAAAAACTGTTTTTT. Protein: CASSFGTGPSNEKLFF.

The chain has TRBV28 and TRBJ2-7; 11 positions agree with TRBD1. The CDR3 contains 15 residues. Trimming took 6 bases from V and 5 from J; bases not matched to a gene: 9. Germline V CDR1 and CDR2: MDHEN, SYDVKM. CDR3: CASRSWDRGLDEQYF. The CDR3 nucleotides are TGTGCCAGCAGATCCTGGGACAGGGGGTTGGACGAGCAGTACTTC.

With respect to this clone: The sample carries other DNA sequences with the same CDR3. J is TRBJ2-2 and V is TRBV2; D remains unclear. The V end lost 3 bases, the J end lost 0 bases, and 5 bases lay between the germline ends. The germline gives CDR1 SNHLY, CDR2 FYNNEI. The CDR3 totals 14 residues. The CDR3 protein is CASSEPANTGELFF. CDR3 bases: TGTGCCAGCAGTGAGCCAGCGAACACCGGGGAGCTGTTTTTT.

J is TRBJ2-1 and V is TRBV28; maybe TRBD1 (5 bases). Germline lookup yields CDR1 MDHEN and CDR2 SYDVKM. This CDR3 has 14 residues. The germline V and J ends were trimmed by 11 bases and 4 bases, with 18 bases remaining between them. The CDR3 protein is CAGETVLLYNEQFF. The CDR3 region has the DNA TGTGCCGGAGAGACAGTCCTCCTGTACAATGAGCAGTTCTTC.

This chain links TRBV28 with TRBJ1-5; TRBD1 agrees at 7 bases. The CDR3 totals 15 residues. CDR1 and CDR2 from the germline V gene are MDHEN and SYDVKM. V lost 1 base to trimming and J lost 6 bases; unmatched junction nucleotides: 6. CDR3 residues: CASSLYRDSAQPQHF. CDR3 bases: TGTGCCAGCAGTTTATACAGGGACAGCGCTCAGCCCCAGCATTTT.

The J gene is TRBJ1-3, the V gene TRBV16; D gene ambiguous. The germline V gene has CDR1 KGHSY and CDR2 FQNENV. This CDR3 is 15 amino acids long. V was pared by 2 bases and J by 0 bases, with 8 bases between. CDR3 amino acids: CASSQDWYSGNTIYF. The CDR3 region has the DNA TGTGCCAGCAGCCAAGACTGGTACTCTGGAAACACCATATATTTT.

The chain carries TRBV28 and TRBJ2-1; 9 bases line up with TRBD2. V lost 10 bases and J lost 2; bases outside the gene matches: 18. Germline V gene data show CDR1 as MDHEN and CDR2 as SYDVKM. The CDR3 covers 18 residues. The CDR3: CATGQLGLAGLTYNEQFF. The CDR3 nucleotides are TGTGCCACCGGGCAACTTGGGCTAGCGGGATTAACCTACAATGAGCAGTTCTTC.

The V and J genes are TRBV9 and TRBJ2-1; 8 bases agree with TRBD1. V shed 2 bases and J 6 bases; nucleotides not matched to a gene: 7. Germline V gene data show CDR1 as SGDLS and CDR2 as YYNGEE. CDR3 size: 15 residues. As DNA, the CDR3 is TGTGCCAGCAGCGTTTGGGCAGGGGGCTTCAATGAGCAGTTCTTC. Protein: CASSVWAGGFNEQFF.

The sample holds one count of this clone. The rearrangement uses TRBV21-1 and TRBJ2-1; the D call TRBD1 from the table was never checked on the DNA. TRBV21-1 is a pseudogene segment. The CDR3 spans 17 residues. The CDR3 loop is CASSKASGDRTNNEQFF. DNA for the CDR3: TGTGCCAGCAGCAAAGCGAGCGGGGACAGGACCAACAATGAGCAGTTCTTC.

The rearrangement joins TRBV7-9 to TRBJ1-4, with no clear D. The CDR3 has 16 amino acids. V was pared by 1 base and J by 0 bases, with 9 bases between. Germline V gene data show CDR1 as SEHNR and CDR2 as FQNEAQ (reference sequence). The CDR3 nucleotides are TGTGCCAGCAGCTTAGTTCATACTGCAACTAATGAAAAACTGTTTTTT. Protein sequence: CASSLVHTATNEKLFF.

The gene calls are TRBV27 and TRBJ1-2, with D possibly TRBD1 on 6 matching bases. The CDR3 loop spans 13 amino acids. V lost 5 bases and J lost 7, with 14 bases in between. CDR1 MNHEY and CDR2 SMNVEV come from the germline V gene (reference sequence). The CDR3 spells CASSAYREGGYTF. DNA for the CDR3: TGTGCCAGCAGTGCCTACAGGGAAGGTGGCTACACCTTC.

The rearrangement links TRBV5-1 to TRBJ2-1; TRBD2 might be the D (6 bases). The CDR3 is 17 amino acids. The germline V and J ends were trimmed by 4 bases and 0 bases, with 17 bases remaining between them. Germline CDR1 and CDR2: SGHRS and YFSETQ. The CDR3 region has the DNA TGCGCCAGCAGCCTCACTCTTAGCGGCAGCTCCTACAATGAGCAGTTCTTC. This encodes CASSLTLSGSSYNEQFF.

The J gene is TRBJ1-2, the V gene TRBV19, with D unresolved. The V gene lost 7 bases and the J gene lost 7 bases, with 16 bases spanning the gap. CDR3 size: 13 residues. CDR1 is LNHDA, CDR2 SQIVND, per germline (reference sequence). CDR3 DNA: TGTGCCAGTACCCTGACAACACACATTGGCTACACCTTC. Its translation: CASTLTTHIGYTF.

The chain links TRBV27 to TRBJ2-7, with 8 positions matching TRBD1. The V gene's germline CDR1 is MNHEY and CDR2 SMNVEV (reference sequence). Losses at the gene ends were 4 bases for V and 2 bases for J; bases not matched to a gene: 7. This CDR3 contains 15 residues. The CDR3 DNA reads as TGTGCCAGCAGTTCAAACCGGGACAGGCCCTACGAGCAGTACGTC. It translates to CASSSNRDRPYEQYV.

This chain uses TRBV19 with TRBJ2-3; 8 bases map to TRBD2. V lost 7 bases, J lost 5 bases, and 11 bases stayed unmatched. Germline-derived CDR1 and CDR2 are LNHDA and SQIVND (reference sequence). The CDR3 extends over 15 amino acids. The CDR3 DNA reads TGTGCCAGTACTAGAGGTAGCGGGATTGGAGATACGCAGTATTTT. It is translated as CASTRGSGIGDTQYF.